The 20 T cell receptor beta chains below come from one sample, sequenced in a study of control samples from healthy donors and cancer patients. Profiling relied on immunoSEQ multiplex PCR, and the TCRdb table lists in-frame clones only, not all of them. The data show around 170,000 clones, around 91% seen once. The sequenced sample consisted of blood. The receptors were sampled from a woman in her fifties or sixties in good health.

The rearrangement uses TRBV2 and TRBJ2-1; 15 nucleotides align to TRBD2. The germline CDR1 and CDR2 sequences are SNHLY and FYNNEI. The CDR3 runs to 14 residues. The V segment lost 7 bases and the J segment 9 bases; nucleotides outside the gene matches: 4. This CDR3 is CASKPGLAGGEQFF. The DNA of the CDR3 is TGTGCCAGCAAACCGGGACTAGCGGGGGGTGAGCAGTTCTTC.

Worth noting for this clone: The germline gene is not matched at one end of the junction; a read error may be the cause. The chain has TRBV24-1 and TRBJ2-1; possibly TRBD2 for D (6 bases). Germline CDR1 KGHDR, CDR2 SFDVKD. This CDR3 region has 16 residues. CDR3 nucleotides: TGTGCCACCAGTGATTTTTCCGGGAGCTCCTACAATGGGCAGTTCTTC. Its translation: CATSDFSGSSYNGQFF.

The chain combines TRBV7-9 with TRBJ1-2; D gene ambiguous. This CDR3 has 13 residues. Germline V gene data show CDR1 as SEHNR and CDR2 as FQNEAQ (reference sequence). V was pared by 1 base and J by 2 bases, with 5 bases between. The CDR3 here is CASSLGRNYGYTF. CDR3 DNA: TGTGCCAGCAGCTTAGGGCGGAACTATGGCTACACCTTC.

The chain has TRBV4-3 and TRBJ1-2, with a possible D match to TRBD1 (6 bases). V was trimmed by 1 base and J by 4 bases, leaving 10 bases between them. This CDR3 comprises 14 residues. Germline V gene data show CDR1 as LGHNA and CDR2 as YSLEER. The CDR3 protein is CASSQVQGGYGYTF. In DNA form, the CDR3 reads TGCGCCAGCAGCCAAGTACAGGGAGGCTATGGCTACACCTTC.

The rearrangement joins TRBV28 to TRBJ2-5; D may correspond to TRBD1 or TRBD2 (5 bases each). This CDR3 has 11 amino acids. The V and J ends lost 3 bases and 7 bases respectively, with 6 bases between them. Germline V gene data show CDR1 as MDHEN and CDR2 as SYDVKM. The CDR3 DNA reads TGTGCCAGCAGTTTTGGGGGGACCCAGTACTTC. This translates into CASSFGGTQYF.

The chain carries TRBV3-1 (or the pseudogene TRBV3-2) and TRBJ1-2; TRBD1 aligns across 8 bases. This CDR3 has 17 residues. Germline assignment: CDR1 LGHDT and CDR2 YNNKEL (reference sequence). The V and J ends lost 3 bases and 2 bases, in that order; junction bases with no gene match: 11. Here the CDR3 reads CASSQAGGLGSNYGYTF. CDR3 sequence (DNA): TGTGCCAGCAGCCAGGCAGGGGGCCTAGGATCCAACTATGGCTACACCTTC.

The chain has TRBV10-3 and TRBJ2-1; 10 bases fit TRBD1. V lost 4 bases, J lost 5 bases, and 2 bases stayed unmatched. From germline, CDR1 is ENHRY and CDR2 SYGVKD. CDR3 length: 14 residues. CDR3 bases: TGTGCCATCAGTGGGACAGGGGGAAACAATGAGCAGTTCTTC. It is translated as CAISGTGGNNEQFF.

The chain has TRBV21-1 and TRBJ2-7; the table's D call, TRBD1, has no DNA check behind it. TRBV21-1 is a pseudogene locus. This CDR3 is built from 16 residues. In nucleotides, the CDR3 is TGTGCCAGCAGCAACGGGGAGACAGGACCTATTTACGAGCAGTACTTC. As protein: CASSNGETGPIYEQYF.

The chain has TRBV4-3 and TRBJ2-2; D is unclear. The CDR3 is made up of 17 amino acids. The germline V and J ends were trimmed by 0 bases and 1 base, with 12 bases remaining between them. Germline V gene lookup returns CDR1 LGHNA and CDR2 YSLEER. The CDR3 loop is CASSQDRVRMNTGELFF. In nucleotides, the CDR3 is TGCGCCAGCAGCCAAGATCGGGTGAGGATGAACACCGGGGAGCTGTTTTTT.

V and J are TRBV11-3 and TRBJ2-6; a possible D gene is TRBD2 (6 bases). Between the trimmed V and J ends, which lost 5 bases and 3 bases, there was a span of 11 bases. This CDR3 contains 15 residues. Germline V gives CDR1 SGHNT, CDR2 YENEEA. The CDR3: CASSVGGSGANVLTF. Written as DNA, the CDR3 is TGTGCCAGCAGCGTTGGGGGGAGTGGGGCCAACGTCCTGACTTTC.

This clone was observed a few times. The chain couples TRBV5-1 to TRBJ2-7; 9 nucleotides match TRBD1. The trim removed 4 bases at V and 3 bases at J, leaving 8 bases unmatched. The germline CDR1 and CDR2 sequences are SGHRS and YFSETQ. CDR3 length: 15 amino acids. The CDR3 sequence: CASSKTGQGLYEQYF. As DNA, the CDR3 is TGCGCCAGCAGCAAAACGGGACAGGGCCTCTACGAGCAGTACTTC.

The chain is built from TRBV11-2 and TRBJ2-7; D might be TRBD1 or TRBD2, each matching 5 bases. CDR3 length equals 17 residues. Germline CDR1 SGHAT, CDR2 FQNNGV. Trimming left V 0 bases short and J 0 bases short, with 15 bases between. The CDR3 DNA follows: TGTGCCAGCAGCTTAGAGGCATGGGACGGAAGCTCCTACGAGCAGTACTTC. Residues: CASSLEAWDGSSYEQYF.

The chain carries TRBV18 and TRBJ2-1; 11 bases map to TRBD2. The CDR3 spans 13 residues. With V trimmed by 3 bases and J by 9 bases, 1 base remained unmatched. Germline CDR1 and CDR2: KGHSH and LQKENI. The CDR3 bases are TGTGCCAGCTCACCTCTAGCGGGAGGTGAGCAGTTCTTC. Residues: CASSPLAGGEQFF.

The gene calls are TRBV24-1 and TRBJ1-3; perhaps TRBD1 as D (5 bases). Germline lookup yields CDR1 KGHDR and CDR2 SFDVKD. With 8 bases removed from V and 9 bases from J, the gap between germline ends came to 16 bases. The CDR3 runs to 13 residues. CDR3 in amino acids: CATTDRDGATIYF. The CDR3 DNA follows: TGTGCCACCACGGACCGCGACGGGGCCACCATATATTTT.

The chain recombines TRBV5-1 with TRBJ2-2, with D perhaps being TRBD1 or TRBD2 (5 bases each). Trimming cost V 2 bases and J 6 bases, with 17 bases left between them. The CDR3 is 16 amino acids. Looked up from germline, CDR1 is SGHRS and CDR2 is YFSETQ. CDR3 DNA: TGCGCCAGCAGCTTAACAGGTTTACGGGATTCCGGGGAGCTGTTTTTT. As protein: CASSLTGLRDSGELFF.

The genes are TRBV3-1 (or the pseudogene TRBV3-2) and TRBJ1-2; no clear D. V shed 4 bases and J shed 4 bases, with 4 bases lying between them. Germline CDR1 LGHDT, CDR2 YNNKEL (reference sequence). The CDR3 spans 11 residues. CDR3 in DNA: TGTGCCAGCAGCCGACTCTATGGCTACACCTTC. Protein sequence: CASSRLYGYTF.

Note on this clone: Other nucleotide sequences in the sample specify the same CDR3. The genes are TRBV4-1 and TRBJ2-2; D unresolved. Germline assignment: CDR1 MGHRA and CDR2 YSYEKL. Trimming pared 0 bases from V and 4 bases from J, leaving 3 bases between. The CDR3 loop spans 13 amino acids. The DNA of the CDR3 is TGCGCCAGCAGCCAAGAGGTCACCGGGGAGCTGTTTTTT. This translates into CASSQEVTGELFF.

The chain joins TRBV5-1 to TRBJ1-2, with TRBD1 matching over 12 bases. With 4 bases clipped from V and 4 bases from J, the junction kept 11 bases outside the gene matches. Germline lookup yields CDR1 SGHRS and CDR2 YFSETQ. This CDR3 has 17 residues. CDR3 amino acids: CASSLGTGGSGSYGYTF. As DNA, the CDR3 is TGCGCCAGCAGCCTCGGGACAGGGGGCTCGGGAAGCTATGGCTACACCTTC.

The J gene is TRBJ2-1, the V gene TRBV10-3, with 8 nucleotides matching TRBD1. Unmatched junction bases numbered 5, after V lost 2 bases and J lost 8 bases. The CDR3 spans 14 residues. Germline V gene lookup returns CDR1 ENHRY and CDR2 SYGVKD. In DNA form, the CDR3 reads TGTGCCATCAGTGAGGCCGGGACAGGATATGAGCAGTTCTTC. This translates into CAISEAGTGYEQFF.

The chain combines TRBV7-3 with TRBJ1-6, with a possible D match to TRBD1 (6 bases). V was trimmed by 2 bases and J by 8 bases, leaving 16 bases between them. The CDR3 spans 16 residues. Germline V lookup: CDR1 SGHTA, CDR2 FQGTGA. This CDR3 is CASSLYGGRSDSPLHF. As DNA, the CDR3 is TGTGCCAGCAGCTTATACGGGGGCCGGTCGGATTCACCCCTCCACTTT.